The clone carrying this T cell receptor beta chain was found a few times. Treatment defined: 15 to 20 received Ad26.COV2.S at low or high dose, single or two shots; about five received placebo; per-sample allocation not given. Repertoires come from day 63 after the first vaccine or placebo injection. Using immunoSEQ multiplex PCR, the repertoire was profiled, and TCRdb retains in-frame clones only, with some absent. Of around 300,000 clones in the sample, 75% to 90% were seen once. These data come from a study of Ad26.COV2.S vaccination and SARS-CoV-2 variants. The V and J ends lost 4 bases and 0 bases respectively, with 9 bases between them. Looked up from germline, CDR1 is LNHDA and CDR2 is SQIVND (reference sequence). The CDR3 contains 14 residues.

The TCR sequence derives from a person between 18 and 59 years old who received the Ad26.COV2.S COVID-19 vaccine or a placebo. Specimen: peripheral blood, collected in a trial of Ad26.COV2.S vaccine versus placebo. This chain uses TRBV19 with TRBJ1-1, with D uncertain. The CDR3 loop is CASSRTALNTEAFF. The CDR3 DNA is TGTGCCAGTAGTAGGACGGCCCTGAACACTGAAGCTTTCTTT.